This TCR beta chain was sequenced in a study of cytomegalovirus exposure and HLA in healthy donors. In regard to this clone: What it binds is not known.

The V gene's germline CDR1 is SGHDN and CDR2 FVKESK. Trimming removed 4 bases from V and 0 bases from J; junction bases left unmatched: 8. This CDR3 comprises 18 residues. General study points: A later analysis associated some 16,000 TCR beta sequences with HLA alleles at a 0.05 false discovery rate. According to the study, 160 or so TCR beta chains were cytomegalovirus-associated.

Each donor was nominally healthy when sampled (though unrecorded immune exposures were likely). PCR was performed using 60 Vbeta and 13 Jbeta primers. Using immunoSEQ multiplex PCR, the repertoire was profiled, and TCRdb retains in-frame clones only, with some absent. The data contain fewer than 80,000 clones, roughly 77% of them seen just once; the ten biggest clones take up approximately 5%. This chain links TRBV14 with TRBJ2-2; TRBD1 aligns across 10 bases. The receptor was isolated from a woman in her twenties or thirties in good health and CMV-seronegative. The source material was PBMCs. CDR3 DNA sequence: TGTGCCAGCAGCCCCCACCTCGGACAGGGGGCGAACACCGGGGAGCTGTTTTTT. Residues: CASSPHLGQGANTGELFF.